Each of the 17 T cell receptor beta chains below was sequenced from the same sample in a study of neurological immune-mediated disorders. TCRdb passed the 5' RACE reads through MiXCR, listing each CDR3 protein once. The sample includes about 46,000 distinct CDR3 sequences, about a tenth seen only once; the top ten take 5.3%. Sequenced input: PBMCs. The source is a man between 65 and 80 years old with HTLV-1-associated myelopathy (HAM/TSP).

This clonotype was found many times. This rearrangement joins TRBV28 to TRBJ2-7; 7 bases align to TRBD1. With 8 bases clipped from V and 4 bases from J, the junction kept 14 bases outside the gene matches. This CDR3 comprises 15 residues. Germline assignment: CDR1 MDHEN and CDR2 SYDVKM. This CDR3 is CASAWGKTGRYEQYF. As DNA, the CDR3 is TGTGCCAGCGCGTGGGGGAAGACAGGGCGGTACGAGCAGTACTTC.

This clonotype occurred many times. V gene TRBV20-1 combines with J gene TRBJ1-2; 7 bases fit TRBD1. The J segment lost 4 bases and the V segment lost 5 bases, leaving 19 bases of the junction unmatched. Germline V gives CDR1 DFQATT, CDR2 SNEGSKA (reference sequence). The CDR3 runs 17 residues. The DNA of the CDR3 is TGCAGTGCTGGGGGAGGTACAGACAGGGCGACCAGCTATGGCTACACCTTC. This gives the protein CSAGGGTDRATSYGYTF.

The chain couples TRBV12-2 to TRBJ2-3. TRBV12-2 is shown as a pseudogene. This CDR3 region has 12 residues. Written as DNA, the CDR3 is TGTGCAAGTCGCTTAGTCTCTGATACGCAGTATTTT. Translation gives CASRLVSDTQYF.

A note on this clonotype: The junction differs from germline at one of its ends, possibly a read error. The rearrangement joins TRBV5-1 to TRBJ2-3; no reliable D call. The CDR3 sequence is 14 residues long. The V gene's germline CDR1 is SGHRS and CDR2 YFSETQ. The CDR3 loop is CTSSFEADTDTQYF. CDR3 coding DNA: TGCACCAGCAGCTTCGAGGCAGACACAGATACGCAGTATTTT.

Ten or more counts support this clonotype. J is TRBJ2-4 and V is TRBV5-5; TRBD2 matches 10 bases. Unmatched junction bases numbered 11, after V lost 4 bases and J lost 1 base. Germline CDR1 reads SGHKS; CDR2 reads YYEKEE (reference sequence). This CDR3 spans 18 amino acids. CDR3 nucleotide sequence: TGTGCCAGCAGCCTGACTAGCGGGTCTCCCCTTGCCAAAAACATTCAGTACTTC. Amino acids: CASSLTSGSPLAKNIQYF.

This clonotype was picked up many times. Written as DNA, the CDR3 is TGTGCCAGCAGCGCGATTTCCCAGGGGAATGGCTACACCTTC. Protein: CASSAISQGNGYTF. The rearrangement links TRBV7-9 to TRBJ1-2, with TRBD1 as a possible D gene (6 bases). V was shortened by 5 bases and J by 6 bases, with 16 bases between the two germline ends. Germline-derived CDR1 and CDR2 are SEHNR and FQNEAQ (reference sequence). The CDR3 spans 14 residues.

This clonotype counts as medium-sized. The rearrangement uses TRBV6-5 and TRBJ2-1; 12 nucleotides line up with TRBD2. This CDR3 has 15 residues. V lost 6 bases to trimming and J lost 8 bases; unmatched junction nucleotides: 8. Germline-derived CDR1 and CDR2 are MNHEY and SVGAGI. The CDR3 loop reads CASRPRLAGVDEQFF. In DNA, the CDR3 is TGTGCCAGCAGACCCAGACTAGCGGGAGTAGATGAGCAGTTCTTC.

This clonotype was recorded at least ten times. The rearrangement links TRBV20-1 to TRBJ2-3; TRBD2 matches at 10 bases. Trimming at V came to 0 bases and at J to 3 bases, leaving 6 bases not matched to a gene. The CDR3 consists of 16 residues. CDR1 DFQATT and CDR2 SNEGSKA come from the germline V gene (reference sequence). Here the CDR3 DNA reads TGCAGTGCTAGAGATGGTAGCGGGAGGATTACAGATACGCAGTATTTT. This sequence encodes CSARDGSGRITDTQYF.

Many counts were recorded for this clonotype. The rearrangement uses TRBV12-3 or TRBV12-4 and TRBJ2-1; no clear D. The CDR3 has 12 amino acids. Trimming removed 3 bases at V and 7 bases at J, with 7 bases between. The CDR3 reads CASSFDVNEQFF. The CDR3 DNA reads as TGTGCCAGCAGTTTCGACGTGAATGAGCAGTTCTTC.

This clonotype was seen repeatedly, ten times or more. The chain carries TRBV25-1 and TRBJ2-1; TRBD2 aligns across 10 bases. V was clipped by 0 bases and J by 8 bases; unmatched bases: 1. Germline loops: CDR1 MGHDK, CDR2 SYGVNS. The CDR3 spans 14 residues. CDR3 DNA sequence: TGTGCCAGCAGTGAATACCTAGCGGGAGATGAGCAGTTCTTC. The encoded protein is CASSEYLAGDEQFF.

This clonotype was recorded once. The germline gene is not matched at one end of the junction; a read error may be the cause. The genes are TRBV4-1 and TRBJ2-1; 7 bases are a match to TRBD2. This CDR3 has 16 amino acids. Germline CDR1 reads MGHRA; CDR2 reads YSYEKL. The CDR3 DNA reads TGCGCCAGCAGCCAAAAGGGGCTAGCGGTAGCAGGTGAGCAGTCCTTC. This encodes CASSQKGLAVAGEQSF.

This clonotype was seen at least ten times. The chain joins TRBV14 to TRBJ2-7; D is possibly TRBD1 or TRBD2 (5 bases each). Trimming removed 1 base from V and 6 bases from J, with 19 bases in between. Germline assignment: CDR1 SGHDN and CDR2 FVKESK. This CDR3 is built from 16 residues. The CDR3 sequence: CASSQGSISRGAEQYF. The CDR3 coding sequence is TGTGCCAGCAGCCAAGGATCAATCTCGCGAGGGGCCGAGCAGTACTTC.

In its sample, this clonotype was seen many times. The V call is TRBV5-1, the J call TRBJ2-2; D unclear. Germline V lookup: CDR1 SGHRS, CDR2 YFSETQ. This CDR3 comprises 13 residues. V shed 4 bases and J shed 0 bases, with 4 bases lying between them. For the CDR3, the DNA is TGCGCCAGCAGCCTTACGAACACCGGGGAGCTGTTTTTT. Its translation is CASSLTNTGELFF. Full variable domain (missing parts from reference TRBV5-1 and TRBJ2-2): KAGVTQTPRYLIKTRGQQVTLSCSPISGHRSVSWYQQTPGQGLQFLFEYFSETQRNKGNFPGRFSGRQFSNSRSEMNVSTLELGDSALYLCASSLTNTGELFFGEGSRLTVL.

This clonotype was observed at least ten times. The chain uses TRBV28 and TRBJ2-3; 7 bases agree with TRBD2. Germline lookup yields CDR1 MDHEN and CDR2 SYDVKM. V gave up 5 bases and J gave up 4 bases; unmatched junction bases: 6. The CDR3 is 14 residues long. CDR3 nucleotides: TGTGCCAGCAGTCCCAGGGCGGGAGCAGATACGCAGTATTTT. This codes for CASSPRAGADTQYF. Using reference TRBV28 and TRBJ2-3 for the parts outside the CDR3, the full variable domain is DVKVTQSSRYLVKRTGEKVFLECVQDMDHENMFWYRQDPGLGLRLIYFSYDVKMKEKGDIPEGYSVSREKKERFSLILESASTNQTSMYLCASSPRAGADTQYFGPGTRLTVL.

There are many counts of this clonotype. The chain uses TRBV4-3 and TRBJ2-4; D is unclear. Deletions cut 1 base from V and 6 bases from J, with 22 bases between. CDR1 and CDR2 (germline): LGHNA, YSLEER. The CDR3 is 18 residues long. The CDR3 region is CASSQALEASGFRNIQYF. The CDR3 region has the DNA TGCGCCAGCAGCCAAGCCCTCGAGGCTTCGGGCTTCCGAAACATTCAGTACTTC.

V and J are TRBV12-2 and TRBJ1-5; the table's D call, TRBD1, was not checked against the DNA. TRBV12-2 is noted as a pseudogene. This CDR3 is built from 14 residues. The DNA for the CDR3 is TGTGCAAGTCGCTTTCGACAGTCCAATCAGCCCCAGCATTTT. Translating gives CASRFRQSNQPQHF.

This clonotype was seen many times. This chain connects TRBV7-3 to TRBJ1-3, with D hard to call. The CDR3 spans 13 residues. The germline gives CDR1 SGHTA, CDR2 FQGTGA. Trimming removed 9 bases from V and 4 bases from J, with 13 bases in between. DNA of the CDR3: TGTGCCAGTTCCCAGACTTCAGGAAACACCATATATTTT. Translating gives CASSQTSGNTIYF.